This passage covers 14 T cell receptor beta chains from one sample sequenced in a study of blood T cell repertoires in COVID-19. Assay used: immunoSEQ multiplex PCR; TCRdb lists only in-frame clones, some missing. Found here are 99,000 or so clones, 80% to 90% of them singletons; the top ten hold around 15%. The sequencing input was peripheral blood. These receptors all stem from a man aged 45-65 years with acute or convalescent COVID-19.

A single count supports this clone. V is TRBV7-2 and J is TRBJ2-1; the D gene is possibly TRBD2 (6 bases). Germline V gene data show CDR1 as SGHTA and CDR2 as FQGNSA. V was clipped by 5 bases and J by 10 bases, with 21 bases between them. There are 15 residues in the CDR3. CDR3: CASSLRRGGMGEQFF. The CDR3 DNA follows: TGTGCCAGCAGCCTCCGAAGGGGAGGAATGGGGGAGCAGTTCTTC.

V gene TRBV19 combines with J gene TRBJ2-5; TRBD2 matches 7 bases. The J segment lost 7 bases and the V segment lost 10 bases, leaving 15 bases of the junction unmatched. This CDR3 contains 14 residues. CDR1 and CDR2 (germline): LNHDA, SQIVND (reference sequence). CDR3 residues: CATKREGPRGTQYF. CDR3 in DNA: TGTGCCACCAAAAGGGAGGGCCCGCGTGGGACCCAGTACTTC.

The chain carries TRBV4-1 and TRBJ1-4, with 10 bases aligning to TRBD1. The CDR3 is 16 amino acids. With 1 base clipped from V and 6 bases from J, the junction kept 5 bases outside the gene matches. Germline V gives CDR1 MGHRA, CDR2 YSYEKL. The CDR3 region is CASSQVAGQGYEKLFF. As DNA, the CDR3 is TGCGCCAGCAGCCAAGTAGCGGGACAGGGGTATGAAAAACTGTTTTTT.

The rearrangement links TRBV28 to TRBJ1-6; 8 positions agree with TRBD1. This CDR3 is 17 amino acids long. The V segment lost 5 bases and the J segment 6 bases; nucleotides outside the gene matches: 12. Germline CDR1 and CDR2: MDHEN and SYDVKM. Here the CDR3 DNA reads TGTGCCAGCAGTGCGATCCTCCAGGGGGCCATTAATTCACCCCTCCACTTT. This codes for CASSAILQGAINSPLHF. Using reference TRBV28 and TRBJ1-6 for the parts outside the CDR3, the full variable domain is DVKVTQSSRYLVKRTGEKVFLECVQDMDHENMFWYRQDPGLGLRLIYFSYDVKMKEKGDIPEGYSVSREKKERFSLILESASTNQTSMYLCASSAILQGAINSPLHFGNGTRLTVT.

This chain links TRBV30 with TRBJ2-7; 8 positions match TRBD1. CDR3 length: 13 residues. V gave up 2 bases and J gave up 9 bases; unmatched junction bases: 9. Per the germline V gene, CDR1 is GTSNPN and CDR2 is SVGIG (reference sequence). The CDR3 coding sequence is TGTGCCTGGAGTCGCGGACAGGGTAATCGGCAGTACTTC. The encoded protein is CAWSRGQGNRQYF.

V usage is TRBV19 and J usage is TRBJ2-7; D gene ambiguous. CDR1 and CDR2 (germline): LNHDA, SQIVND (reference sequence). V lost 10 bases and J lost 3, with 16 bases in between. CDR3 size: 13 residues. The CDR3 reads CATAPGGSYEQYF. The CDR3 region has the DNA TGTGCCACCGCCCCGGGTGGTAGCTACGAGCAGTACTTC.

A few counts support this clone. V is TRBV19 and J is TRBJ2-2, with 7 bases that match TRBD2. Trimming at V came to 1 base and at J to 1 base, leaving 0 bases not matched to a gene. CDR1 is LNHDA, CDR2 SQIVND, per germline (reference sequence). This CDR3 contains 15 residues. The CDR3, as DNA: TGTGCCAGTAGTATAGCTAGCGGGAACACCGGGGAGCTGTTTTTT. Translation gives CASSIASGNTGELFF.

The chain has TRBV23-1 and TRBJ2-2, with 11 nucleotides matching TRBD2. TRBV23-1 is filed as an ORF, its function uncertain. J gave up 3 bases and V 2 bases, and 8 bases lay outside the gene matches. This CDR3 region has 18 residues. The CDR3 here is CASSQPVAGGRDTGELFF. CDR3 DNA sequence: TGCGCCAGCAGTCAACCAGTAGCGGGAGGGCGAGACACCGGGGAGCTGTTTTTT.

The V and J genes are TRBV6-5 and TRBJ2-7; 13 bases align to TRBD2. Unmatched junction bases numbered 3, after V lost 6 bases and J lost 4 bases. There are 14 residues in the CDR3. Germline values: CDR1 MNHEY, CDR2 SVGAGI. The CDR3 reads CASRRTSGGYEQYF. The DNA for the CDR3 is TGTGCCAGCAGGAGGACTAGCGGGGGATACGAGCAGTACTTC.

This sequence joins TRBV9 and TRBJ1-3; no reliable D call. V lost 0 bases to trimming and J lost 0 bases, with 13 bases between them. CDR1 is SGDLS, CDR2 YYNGEE, per germline. The length of the CDR3 is 17 residues. The CDR3 loop is CASSVGGSLSSGNTIYF. The CDR3 nucleotides are TGTGCCAGCAGCGTAGGAGGCAGTCTCAGCTCTGGAAACACCATATATTTT.

The chain has TRBV24-1 and TRBJ2-1; D possibly corresponds to TRBD2 (5 bases). The V gene's germline CDR1 is KGHDR and CDR2 SFDVKD. The CDR3 is 13 amino acids. The germline V and J ends were trimmed by 9 bases and 4 bases, with 12 bases remaining between them. DNA for the CDR3: TGTGCCACCGGGTCGGGGTTTTACAATGAGCAGTTCTTC. Its translation is CATGSGFYNEQFF.

This rearrangement joins TRBV2 to TRBJ1-5, with TRBD1 matching 7 bases. V lost 10 bases and J lost 3; bases outside the gene matches: 12. This CDR3 is built from 15 residues. Germline CDR1 reads SNHLY; CDR2 reads FYNNEI. The CDR3 is CATSPRGQLNQPQHF. As DNA, the CDR3 is TGTGCCACCTCCCCCCGGGGACAGCTCAATCAGCCCCAGCATTTT.

The chain joins TRBV28 to TRBJ1-2; possible D gene TRBD1, 5 bases. CDR3 size: 15 residues. Germline V gene sequence: CDR1 MDHEN, CDR2 SYDVKM. The germline V and J ends were trimmed by 4 bases and 8 bases, with 20 bases remaining between them. The CDR3 protein is CASSWPGLPSRGYTF. The CDR3 DNA follows: TGTGCCAGCAGTTGGCCGGGACTTCCTTCGCGGGGCTACACCTTC.

The chain recombines TRBV10-2 with TRBJ2-7; D unresolved. Looked up from germline, CDR1 is WSHSY and CDR2 is SAAADI. V was pared by 6 bases and J by 2 bases, with 8 bases between. CDR3 length: 12 residues. This chain's CDR3 is CASSLTAYEQYF. CDR3 sequence (DNA): TGCGCCAGCAGCCTAACTGCCTACGAGCAGTACTTC.